This T cell receptor beta chain emerged from a study of shared clonotypes between healthy human individuals. About the research overall: The study used three CD4 naive, three CD4 memory, two CD8 naive and one CD8 memory plate per donor. The study's findings and limits: Non-shared clonotypes had lower generation probabilities than clonotypes shared by all four sorted-subset donors. Naive subsets typically showed greater estimated richness than memory subsets.

Some clones are missing from TCRdb's copy, which holds only in-frame ones; the method was immunoSEQ multiplex PCR. This table holds 180,000 or so clones, approximately 92% found once. Within Nashville, Tennessee resided all donors, each a Caucasian adult. Germline assignment: CDR1 KGHSH and CDR2 LQKENI. The V and J ends lost 6 bases and 6 bases respectively, with 12 bases between them. The CDR3 totals 13 residues. On this clone itself: No antigen is known for it.

The specimen sequenced was naive CD4+ T cells sorted from blood. Subset noted: CD45RA+ positively selected. This chain links TRBV18 with TRBJ1-3; D not resolved. This sequence was found in a woman aged 25 to 39 in good health. The CDR3 reads CASSPAGVNTIYF. In DNA, the CDR3 is TGTGCCAGCTCCCCCGCCGGGGTAAACACCATATATTTT.